Listed here are 2 T cell receptor beta chains from one sample, sequenced in a study of T cell responses to AZD1222 COVID-19 vaccine. This table comes from immunoSEQ multiplex PCR, and its TCRdb copy is limited to in-frame clones, with some not included. The data contain about 130,000 clones, under 90% of them singletons. Sequencing used peripheral blood, obtained on day 0 of AZD1222 vaccination. Every receptor here comes from an adult in good health.

V is TRBV6-5 and J is TRBJ2-1; D gene uncertain. The germline gives CDR1 MNHEY, CDR2 SVGAGI. V lost 0 bases to trimming and J lost 7 bases, with 7 bases between them. The CDR3 contains 13 residues. The CDR3 nucleotides read TGTGCCAGCAGTTACTCCAAGGGAAATGAGCAGTTCTTC. Protein: CASSYSKGNEQFF.

The V gene is TRBV11-2, the J gene TRBJ1-1, with D unresolved. The CDR3 has 12 amino acids. Germline V lookup: CDR1 SGHAT, CDR2 FQNNGV. Trimming took 0 bases from V and 4 from J, leaving 3 bases between them. CDR3 in DNA: TGTGCCAGCAGCTTAGATGGCACTGAAGCTTTCTTT. It codes for CASSLDGTEAFF.